This T cell receptor (beta chain) was found in a study of cytomegalovirus exposure and HLA in healthy donors. With 6 bases removed from V and 3 bases from J, the gap between germline ends came to 15 bases. Per the germline V gene, CDR1 is SNHLY and CDR2 is FYNNEI. The CDR3 extends over 15 amino acids. Amplification used 60 Vbeta primers and 13 Jbeta primers. TCRdb keeps only in-frame clones here, not all; method: immunoSEQ multiplex PCR. The data show around 200,000 clones, around 76% seen once. The sequence derives from a man aged 30 to 39 in good health and CMV-seronegative. The chain couples TRBV2 to TRBJ1-5; a weak D match, TRBD1 (5 bases). The sample comprised PBMCs. CDR3 sequence (DNA): TGTGCCAGCAGCTTAACAGGTTTACACAATCAGCCCCAGCATTTT. Protein product: CASSLTGLHNQPQHF.